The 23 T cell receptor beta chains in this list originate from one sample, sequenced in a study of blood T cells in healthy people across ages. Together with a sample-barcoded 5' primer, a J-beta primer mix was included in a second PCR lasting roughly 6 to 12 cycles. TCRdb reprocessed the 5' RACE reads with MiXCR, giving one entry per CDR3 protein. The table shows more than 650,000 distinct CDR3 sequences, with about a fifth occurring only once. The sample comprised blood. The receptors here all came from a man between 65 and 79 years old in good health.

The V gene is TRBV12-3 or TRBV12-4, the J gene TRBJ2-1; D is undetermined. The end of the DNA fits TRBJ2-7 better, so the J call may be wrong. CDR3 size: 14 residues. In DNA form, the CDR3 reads TGTGCCAGCAGTTTAGCGTTGGCAGTTCACAAGCAGTACTTC. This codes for CASSLALAVHKQYF.

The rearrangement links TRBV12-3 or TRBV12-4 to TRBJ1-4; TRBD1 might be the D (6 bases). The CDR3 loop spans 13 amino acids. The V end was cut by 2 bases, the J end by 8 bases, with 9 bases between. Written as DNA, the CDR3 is TGTGCCAGCAGTTTATCGGGGGCGGAAAAACTGTTTTTT. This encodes CASSLSGAEKLFF.

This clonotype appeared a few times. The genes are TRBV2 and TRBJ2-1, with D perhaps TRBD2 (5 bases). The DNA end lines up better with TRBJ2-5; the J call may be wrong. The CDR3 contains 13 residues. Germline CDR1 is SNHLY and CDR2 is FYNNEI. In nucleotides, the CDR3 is TGTGCCAGCAGTGGAAATAGCCGGGGGACCCAGTACTTC. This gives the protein CASSGNSRGTQYF.

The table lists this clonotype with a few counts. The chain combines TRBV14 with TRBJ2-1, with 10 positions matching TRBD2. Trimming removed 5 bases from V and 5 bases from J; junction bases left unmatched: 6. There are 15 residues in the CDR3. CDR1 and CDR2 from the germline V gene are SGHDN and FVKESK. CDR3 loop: CASSKSGRANNEQFF. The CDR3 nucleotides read TGTGCCAGCAGCAAGAGCGGGAGGGCCAACAATGAGCAGTTCTTC.

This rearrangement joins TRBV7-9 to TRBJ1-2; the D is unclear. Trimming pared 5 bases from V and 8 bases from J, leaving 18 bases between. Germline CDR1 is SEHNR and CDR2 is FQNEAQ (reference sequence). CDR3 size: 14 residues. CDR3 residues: CASSPNNRVGGYTF. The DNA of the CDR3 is TGTGCCAGCAGCCCCAATAATAGGGTTGGGGGCTACACCTTC. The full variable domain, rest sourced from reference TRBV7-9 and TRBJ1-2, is DTGVSQNPRHKITKRGQNVTFRCDPISEHNRLYWYRQTLGQGPEFLTYFQNEAQLEKSRLLSDRFSAERPKGSFSTLEIQRTEQGDSAMYLCASSPNNRVGGYTFGSGTRLTVV.

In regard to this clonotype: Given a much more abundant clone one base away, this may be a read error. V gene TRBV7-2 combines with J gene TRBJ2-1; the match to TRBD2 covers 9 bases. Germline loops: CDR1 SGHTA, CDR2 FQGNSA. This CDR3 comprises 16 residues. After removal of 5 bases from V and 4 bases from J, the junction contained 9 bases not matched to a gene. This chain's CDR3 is CASSLGAGGLYNEQFF. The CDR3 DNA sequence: TGTGCCAGCAGCCTTGGCGCGGGAGGGCTATACAATGAGCAGTTCTTC.

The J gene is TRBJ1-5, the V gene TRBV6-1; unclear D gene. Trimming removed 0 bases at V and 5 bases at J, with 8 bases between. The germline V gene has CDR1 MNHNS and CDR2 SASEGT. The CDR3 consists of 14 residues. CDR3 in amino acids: CASSEALADQPQHF. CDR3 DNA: TGTGCCAGCAGTGAAGCGCTGGCTGATCAGCCCCAGCATTTT.

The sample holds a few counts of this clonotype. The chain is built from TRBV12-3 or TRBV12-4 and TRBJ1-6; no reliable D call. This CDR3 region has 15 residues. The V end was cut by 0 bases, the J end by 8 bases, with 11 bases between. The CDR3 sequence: CASSLAEAGDSPLHF. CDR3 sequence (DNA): TGTGCCAGCAGTTTAGCGGAGGCCGGGGATTCACCCCTCCACTTT.

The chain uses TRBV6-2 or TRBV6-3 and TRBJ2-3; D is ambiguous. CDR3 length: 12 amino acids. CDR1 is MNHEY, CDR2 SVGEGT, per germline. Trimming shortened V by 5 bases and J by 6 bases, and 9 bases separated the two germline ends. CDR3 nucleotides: TGTGCCAGCAGTAATACCGTGGATACGCAGTATTTT. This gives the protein CASSNTVDTQYF.

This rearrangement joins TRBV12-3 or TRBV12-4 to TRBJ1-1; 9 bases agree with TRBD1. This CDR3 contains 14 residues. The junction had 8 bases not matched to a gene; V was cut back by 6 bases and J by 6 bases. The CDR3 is CASSPGQGIAEAFF. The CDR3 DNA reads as TGTGCCAGCAGCCCCGGACAGGGGATCGCTGAAGCTTTCTTT.

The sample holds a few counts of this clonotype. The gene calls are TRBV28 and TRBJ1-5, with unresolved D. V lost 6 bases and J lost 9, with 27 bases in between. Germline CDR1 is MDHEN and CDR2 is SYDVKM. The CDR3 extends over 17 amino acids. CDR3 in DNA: TGTGCCAGCAGATCTAGGTCCGGTGTGCGCGAGGGAAGGCCCCAGCATTTT. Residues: CASRSRSGVREGRPQHF.

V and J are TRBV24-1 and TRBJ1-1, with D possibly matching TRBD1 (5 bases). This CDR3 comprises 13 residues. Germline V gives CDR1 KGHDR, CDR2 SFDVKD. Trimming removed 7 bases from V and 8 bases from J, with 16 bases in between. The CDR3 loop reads CATRVSAGAEAFF. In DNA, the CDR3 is TGTGCCACCAGAGTTTCCGCCGGGGCCGAAGCTTTCTTT.

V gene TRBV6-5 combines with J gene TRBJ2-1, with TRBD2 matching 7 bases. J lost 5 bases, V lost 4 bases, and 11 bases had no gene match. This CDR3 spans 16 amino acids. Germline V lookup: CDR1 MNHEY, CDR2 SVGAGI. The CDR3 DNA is TGTGCCAGCAGTTCCGATACGGGACTAACTCACAATGAGCAGTTCTTC. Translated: CASSSDTGLTHNEQFF.

The CDR3 protein is CSVLMVYEQYF. CDR3 DNA: TGCAGTGTTCTAATGGTCTACGAGCAGTACTTC. V and J are TRBV29-1 and TRBJ2-1; D remains unclear. The DNA matches TRBJ2-7 better at its end, which makes the J call doubtful. The CDR3 extends over 11 amino acids. Germline CDR1 and CDR2: SQVTM and ANQGSEA.

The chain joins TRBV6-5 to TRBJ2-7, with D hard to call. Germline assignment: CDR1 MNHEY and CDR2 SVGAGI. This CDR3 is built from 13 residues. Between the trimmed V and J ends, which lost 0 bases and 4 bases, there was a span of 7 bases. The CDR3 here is CASSYSKYYEQYF. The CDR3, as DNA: TGTGCCAGCAGTTACTCGAAATATTACGAGCAGTACTTC.

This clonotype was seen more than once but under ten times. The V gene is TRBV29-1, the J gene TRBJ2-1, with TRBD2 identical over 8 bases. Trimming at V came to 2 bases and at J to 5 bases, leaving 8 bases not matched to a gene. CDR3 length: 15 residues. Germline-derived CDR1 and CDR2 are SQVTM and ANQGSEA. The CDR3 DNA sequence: TGCAGCGTTGAAACAGCTAGCGGGCGTCACAATGAGCAGTTCTTC. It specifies CSVETASGRHNEQFF.

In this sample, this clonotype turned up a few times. CDR3 loop: CASSPLASGYNEQFF. In nucleotides, the CDR3 is TGTGCCAGCAGCCCTCTAGCTAGCGGCTACAATGAGCAGTTCTTC. The V call is TRBV7-2, the J call TRBJ2-1; 7 nucleotides align to TRBD2. Germline V lookup: CDR1 SGHTA, CDR2 FQGNSA. V gave up 5 bases and J gave up 3 bases; unmatched junction bases: 7. The CDR3 runs 15 residues.

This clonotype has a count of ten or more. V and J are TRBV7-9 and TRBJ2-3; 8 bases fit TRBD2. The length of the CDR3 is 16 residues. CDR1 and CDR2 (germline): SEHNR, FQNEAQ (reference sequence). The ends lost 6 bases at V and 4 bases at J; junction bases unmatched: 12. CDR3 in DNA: TGTGCCAGCAGATCTGTAAGCGGGGGTGGGGCAGATACGCAGTATTTT. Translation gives CASRSVSGGGADTQYF.

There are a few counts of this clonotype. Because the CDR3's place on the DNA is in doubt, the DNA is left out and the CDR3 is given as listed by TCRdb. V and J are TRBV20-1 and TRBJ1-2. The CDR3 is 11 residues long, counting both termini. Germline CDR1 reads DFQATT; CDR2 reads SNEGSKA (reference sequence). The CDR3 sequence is CSFWGSYGCTF.

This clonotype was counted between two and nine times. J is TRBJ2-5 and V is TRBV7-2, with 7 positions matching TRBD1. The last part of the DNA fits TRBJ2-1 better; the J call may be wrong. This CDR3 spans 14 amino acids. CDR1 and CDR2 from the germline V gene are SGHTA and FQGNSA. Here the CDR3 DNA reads TGTGCCAGCAGCTTTCTGGGACAGACCAATGAGCAGTTCTTC. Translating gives CASSFLGQTNEQFF.

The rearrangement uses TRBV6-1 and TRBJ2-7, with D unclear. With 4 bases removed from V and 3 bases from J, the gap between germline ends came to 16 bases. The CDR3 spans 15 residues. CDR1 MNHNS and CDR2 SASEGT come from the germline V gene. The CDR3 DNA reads TGTGCCAGCAGTGTGTGGATCGAGGCCAACTACGAGCAGTACTTC. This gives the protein CASSVWIEANYEQYF.

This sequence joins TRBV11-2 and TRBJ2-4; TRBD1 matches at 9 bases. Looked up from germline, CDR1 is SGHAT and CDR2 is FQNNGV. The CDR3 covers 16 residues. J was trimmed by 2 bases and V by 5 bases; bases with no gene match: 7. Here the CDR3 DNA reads TGTGCCAGCAGCCCCACAGGGGGCGCGACCAAAAACATTCAGTACTTC. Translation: CASSPTGGATKNIQYF.

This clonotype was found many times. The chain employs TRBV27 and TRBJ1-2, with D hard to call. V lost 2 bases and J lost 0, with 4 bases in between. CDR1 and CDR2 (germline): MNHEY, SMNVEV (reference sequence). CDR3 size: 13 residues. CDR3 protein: CASSLTPNYGYTF. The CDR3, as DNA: TGTGCCAGCAGTTTAACCCCTAACTATGGCTACACCTTC.